Shown below are 3 T cell receptor beta chains from a single sample sequenced in a study of shared T cell receptors in the human thymus. The table came from immunoSEQ multiplex PCR; TCRdb's copy has only in-frame clones and leaves some out. The table shows some 660,000 clones, with about 89% occurring only once. This sample also appeared in a second study, on human thymus T cells.

Specimen: thymocytes. These receptors were collected from a boy younger than two with a congenital heart defect.

V and J are TRBV6-5 and TRBJ1-1; TRBD1 matches 9 bases. The J segment lost 5 bases and the V segment lost 6 bases, leaving 4 bases of the junction unmatched. Per germline, CDR1 MNHEY and CDR2 SVGAGI. The CDR3 has 13 residues. In nucleotides, the CDR3 is TGTGCCAGCAGGACAGGGGGTAGGACTGAAGCTTTCTTT. Encoded protein: CASRTGGRTEAFF.

The rearrangement uses TRBV7-9 and TRBJ2-5, with TRBD2 matching over 14 bases. Germline CDR1 SEHNR, CDR2 FQNEAQ (reference sequence). The V gene end was trimmed by 5 bases and the J gene end by 4 bases; junction bases not matched to a gene: 6. The CDR3 runs 16 residues. CDR3 nucleotides: TGTGCCAGCAGCAAGACTAGCGGGGGGGCCGGAGAGACCCAGTACTTC. As protein: CASSKTSGGAGETQYF. The whole variable domain, remainder taken from reference TRBV7-9 and TRBJ2-5, is DTGVSQNPRHKITKRGQNVTFRCDPISEHNRLYWYRQTLGQGPEFLTYFQNEAQLEKSRLLSDRFSAERPKGSFSTLEIQRTEQGDSAMYLCASSKTSGGAGETQYFGPGTRLLVL.

The chain joins TRBV6-1 to TRBJ2-7, with a tentative D call TRBD2 (6 bases). The germline CDR1 and CDR2 sequences are MNHNS and SASEGT. The CDR3 sequence is 17 residues long. With 3 bases removed from V and 0 bases from J, the gap between germline ends came to 18 bases. The CDR3 coding sequence is TGTGCCAGCAGTGAGAGGGGAAGACGGGAGTCCTCCTACGAGCAGTACTTC. The encoded protein is CASSERGRRESSYEQYF.